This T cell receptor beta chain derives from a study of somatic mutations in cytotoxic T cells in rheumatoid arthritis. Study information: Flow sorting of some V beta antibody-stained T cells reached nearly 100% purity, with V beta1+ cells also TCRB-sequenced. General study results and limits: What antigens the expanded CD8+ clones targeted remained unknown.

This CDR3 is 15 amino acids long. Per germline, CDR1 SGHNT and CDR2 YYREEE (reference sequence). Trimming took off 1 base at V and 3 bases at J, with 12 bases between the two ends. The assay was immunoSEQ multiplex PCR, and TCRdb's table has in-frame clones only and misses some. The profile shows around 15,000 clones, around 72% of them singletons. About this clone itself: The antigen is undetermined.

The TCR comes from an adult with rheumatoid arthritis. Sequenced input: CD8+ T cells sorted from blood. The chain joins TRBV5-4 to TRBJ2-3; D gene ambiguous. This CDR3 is CASSLWIGRTDTQYF. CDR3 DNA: TGTGCCAGCAGCTTGTGGATCGGCAGGACAGATACGCAGTATTTT.